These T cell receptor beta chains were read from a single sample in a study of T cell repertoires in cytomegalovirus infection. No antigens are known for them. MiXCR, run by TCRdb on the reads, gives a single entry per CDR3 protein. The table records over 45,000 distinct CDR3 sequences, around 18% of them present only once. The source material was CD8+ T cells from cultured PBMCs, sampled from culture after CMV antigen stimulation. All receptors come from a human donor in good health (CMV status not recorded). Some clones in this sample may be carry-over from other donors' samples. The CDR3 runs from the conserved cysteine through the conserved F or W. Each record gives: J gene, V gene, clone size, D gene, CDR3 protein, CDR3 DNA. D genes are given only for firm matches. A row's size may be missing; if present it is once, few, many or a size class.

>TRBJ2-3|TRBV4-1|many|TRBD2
CASRPPGGGEHSTDTQYF
TGCGCCAGCAGACCTCCTGGCGGGGGGGAGCACAGCACAGATACGCAGTATTTT
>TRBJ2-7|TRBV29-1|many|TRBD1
CSTRDSYEQYF
TGCAGCACCCGGGACAGCTACGAGCAGTACTTC
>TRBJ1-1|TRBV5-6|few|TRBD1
CASRGGQGMKGDTEAFF
TGTGCCAGCAGAGGGGGACAGGGGATGAAGGGGGACACTGAAGCTTTCTTT
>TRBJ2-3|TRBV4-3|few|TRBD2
CASSQDQAGSQYF
TGCGCCAGCAGCCAAGATCAAGCGGGGTCGCAGTATTTT
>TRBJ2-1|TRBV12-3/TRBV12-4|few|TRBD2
CASSTKTSGGDNEQFF
TGTGCCAGCAGTACCAAGACTAGCGGGGGTGACAATGAGCAGTTCTTC
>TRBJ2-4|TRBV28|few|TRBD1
CASSLPTGGTTKNIQYF
TGTGCCAGCAGTCTACCGACAGGGGGGACTACCAAAAACATTCAGTACTTC
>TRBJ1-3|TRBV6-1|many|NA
CASSNDGTSGNTIYF
TGTGCCAGCAGCAACGACGGGACTTCCGGAAACACCATATATTTT
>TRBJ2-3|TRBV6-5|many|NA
CASSYEQNTDTQYF
TGTGCCAGCAGTTACGAGCAGAACACAGATACGCAGTATTTT
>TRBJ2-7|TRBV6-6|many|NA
CASSYEASSYEQYF
TGTGCCAGCAGTTACGAGGCTAGCTCCTACGAGCAGTACTTC
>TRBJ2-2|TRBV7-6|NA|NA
CASSLAETPFTPSSNTGELFF
TGTGCCAGCAGCTTAGCGGAGACTCCTTTTACCCCCTCCTCGAACACCGGGGAGCTGTTTTTT
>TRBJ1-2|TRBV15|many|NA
CATSRDWEDPGITF
TGTGCCACCAGCAGAGATTGGGAGGACCCTGGGATCACCTTC
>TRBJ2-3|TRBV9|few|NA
CASSVMGGGADTQYF
TGTGCCAGCAGCGTAATGGGGGGGGGCGCAGATACGCAGTATTTT
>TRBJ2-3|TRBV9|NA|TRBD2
CASSTSGGTTDTQYF
TGTGCCAGCAGCACTAGCGGGGGGACCACAGATACGCAGTATTTT
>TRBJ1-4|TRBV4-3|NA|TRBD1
CASSQDQQGGNEKLFF
TGCGCCAGCAGCCAAGACCAGCAGGGGGGTAATGAAAAACTGTTTTTT
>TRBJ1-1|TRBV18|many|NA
CASSPPSPMNTEAFF
TGTGCCAGCTCACCACCCTCTCCGATGAACACTGAAGCTTTCTTT
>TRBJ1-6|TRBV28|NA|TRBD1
CASSSGTGSSYNSPLHF
TGTGCCAGCAGCTCCGGGACAGGGAGCTCCTATAATTCACCCCTCCACTTT
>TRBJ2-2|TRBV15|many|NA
CATSRDRGRSNTGELFF
TGTGCCACCAGCAGAGATCGAGGCAGGTCTAACACCGGGGAGCTGTTTTTT
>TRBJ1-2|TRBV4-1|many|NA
CASSHSGENYGYTF
TGCGCCAGCAGCCACTCAGGGGAGAACTATGGCTACACCTTC
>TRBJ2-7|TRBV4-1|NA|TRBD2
CASSQPSSGVFYEQYF
TGCGCCAGCAGCCAACCCAGTAGCGGGGTGTTCTACGAGCAGTACTTC
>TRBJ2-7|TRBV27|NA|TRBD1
CASSRAGQGREQYF
TGTGCCAGCTCGCGAGCGGGACAGGGTCGGGAGCAGTACTTC
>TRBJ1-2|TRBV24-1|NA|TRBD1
CATSGQGLSYTF
TGTGCCACCAGTGGACAGGGTCTCAGCTACACCTTC
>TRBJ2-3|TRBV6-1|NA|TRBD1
CASTSGTGGTDTQYF
TGTGCCAGCACCTCCGGGACAGGGGGCACAGATACGCAGTATTTT
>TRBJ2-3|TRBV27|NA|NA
CASSHSTDTQYF
TGTGCCAGCAGTCATAGCACAGATACGCAGTATTTT
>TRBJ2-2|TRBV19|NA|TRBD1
CASSILGQVNTGELFF
TGTGCCAGTAGTATTCTGGGACAGGTTAACACCGGGGAGCTGTTTTTT
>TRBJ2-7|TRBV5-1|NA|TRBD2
CASSPGLAESSYEQYF
TGCGCCAGCAGCCCCGGACTAGCGGAGAGCTCCTACGAGCAGTACTTC
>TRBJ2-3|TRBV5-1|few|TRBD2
CASSLASSGSTDTQYF
TGCGCCAGCAGCTTGGCCTCTAGCGGCAGCACAGATACGCAGTATTTT
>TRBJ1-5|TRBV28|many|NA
CASSLRSEGDSNQPQHF
TGTGCCAGCAGTTTACGGTCAGAAGGGGATAGCAATCAGCCCCAGCATTTT
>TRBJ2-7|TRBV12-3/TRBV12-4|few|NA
CASSTPPSHEQYF
TGTGCCAGCAGTACCCCCCCGAGCCACGAGCAGTACTTC